The 24 T cell receptor beta chains listed next were all sequenced from one sample in a study of T cells in Graves' hyperthyroidism and ophthalmopathy. TCR beta CDR3 region amplification was performed from RNA transcripts. RT-PCR in the first round (using the HTBI primer set) targeted the TCR CDR3. MiXCR was run by TCRdb on the multiplex PCR reads, yielding one entry per CDR3 protein. This repertoire shows fewer than 650,000 distinct CDR3 sequences, approximately 14% found once; its top ten account for roughly 5.5%. Sequencing was performed on blood. The receptor set was obtained from a woman aged 25 to 39 with Graves' hyperthyroidism that later progressed to Graves' ophthalmopathy.

To note about this clonotype: In this CDR3 the conserved last residue, phenylalanine or tryptophan, is missing, so a read error is likely. The gene calls are TRBV7-9 and TRBJ2-2, with a tentative D call TRBD2 (5 bases). Trimming stripped 2 bases from V and 5 bases from J, with 12 bases between. In germline, CDR1 is SEHNR, CDR2 FQNEAQ (reference sequence). The CDR3 has 15 amino acids. DNA for the CDR3: TGTGCCAGCAGCTTATCCGGGATCGGTACCGGGGAGCTGTTTCTT. Translating gives CASSLSGIGTGELFL.

With regard to this clonotype: A much larger clone lies one base from this, so it may be a read error. This rearrangement joins TRBV11-1 to TRBJ2-3; a possible D gene is TRBD1 (6 bases). CDR1 is SGHAT, CDR2 FQDESV, per germline (reference sequence). The CDR3 is 15 residues long. CDR3 coding DNA: TGCGCCAGCAGCTTGGGGGCAGCTAGCACAGATACGAAGTATTTT. As protein: CASSLGAASTDTKYF.

The rearrangement uses TRBV20-1 and TRBJ2-7; maybe TRBD1 (5 bases). V gave up 2 bases and J gave up 0 bases, with 11 bases separating them. This CDR3 comprises 14 residues. Germline lookup yields CDR1 DFQATT and CDR2 SNEGSKA (reference sequence). In DNA, the CDR3 is TGCAGTGCTAGAAGCCTCGACAGCTCCTACGAGCAGTACTTC. It is translated as CSARSLDSSYEQYF.

This clonotype was observed at least ten times. The chain has TRBV27 and TRBJ2-1; 11 nucleotides line up with TRBD2. The germline CDR1 and CDR2 sequences are MNHEY and SMNVEV (reference sequence). V dropped 6 bases and J dropped 3; count of bases not matched to a gene: 4. CDR3 length: 15 residues. In nucleotides, the CDR3 is TGTGCCAGCAGCAAGGGACTAGCGGACTACAATGAGCAGTTCTTC. Its translation is CASSKGLADYNEQFF.

This clonotype was seen at least ten times. The rearrangement uses TRBV11-3 and TRBJ2-4; TRBD1 matches at 7 bases. The CDR3 spans 14 residues. Germline V CDR1 and CDR2: SGHNT, YENEEA. The ends lost 5 bases at V and 8 bases at J; junction bases unmatched: 9. The CDR3 DNA is TGTGCCAGCAGCCTCCAGACAGGGACGGACATTCAGTACTTC. Translated, it gives CASSLQTGTDIQYF.

This chain joins TRBV9 and TRBJ1-3, with D possibly matching TRBD1 (6 bases). Germline V CDR1 and CDR2: SGDLS, YYNGEE. Between the trimmed V and J ends, which lost 3 bases and 4 bases, there was a span of 14 bases. The CDR3 covers 15 residues. In DNA, the CDR3 is TGTGCCAGCAGCGGCAGCGGGACAATCGGAAACACCATATATTTT. It encodes CASSGSGTIGNTIYF.

Many counts were recorded for this clonotype. Written as DNA, the CDR3 is TGTGCCAGCAGCTTTCCGGGGGGGGGGCGAGAGACCCAGTACTTC. The encoded protein is CASSFPGGGRETQYF. This chain joins TRBV7-2 and TRBJ2-5, with 8 bases aligning to TRBD2. CDR1 SGHTA and CDR2 FQGNSA come from the germline V gene. This CDR3 region has 15 residues. Trimming removed 3 bases from V and 4 bases from J; junction bases left unmatched: 7. Variable domain in full (rest from reference TRBV7-2 and TRBJ2-5): GAGVSQSPSNKVTEKGKDVELRCDPISGHTALYWYRQSLGQGLEFLIYFQGNSAPDKSGLPSDRFSAERTGGSVSTLTIQRTQQEDSAVYLCASSFPGGGRETQYFGPGTRLLVL.

This clonotype was found many times. The chain uses TRBV6-5 and TRBJ1-2; maybe TRBD1 (5 bases). The CDR3 has 16 amino acids. Germline values: CDR1 MNHEY, CDR2 SVGAGI. V gave up 0 bases and J gave up 6 bases, with 17 bases separating them. Here the CDR3 DNA reads TGTGCCAGCAGTTACTCGATTGGGGGGGTGGGGGATGGCTACACCTTC. Protein: CASSYSIGGVGDGYTF.

Of note for this clonotype: A much larger clone lies a single base off, so this may be a read error. The genes are TRBV20-1 and TRBJ2-2, with 9 bases fitting TRBD1. J lost 1 base, V lost 4 bases, and 10 bases had no gene match. This CDR3 comprises 17 residues. Germline loops: CDR1 DFQATT, CDR2 SNEGSKA (reference sequence). The CDR3, as DNA: TGCAGTGCTAAAGACCTGCCGGGACAGGGGAACACCGGGGAGCTGTTTTTT. Protein: CSAKDLPGQGNTGELFF.

This clonotype was seen more than once but under ten times. The genes are TRBV20-1 and TRBJ2-1, with D perhaps matching TRBD2 (5 bases). Looked up from germline, CDR1 is DFQATT and CDR2 is SNEGSKA (reference sequence). V shed 3 bases and J shed 8 bases, with 11 bases lying between them. The CDR3 extends over 12 amino acids. The CDR3 spells CSASPPGDEQFF. CDR3 nucleotide sequence: TGCAGTGCTAGCCCCCCCGGGGATGAGCAGTTCTTC.

This clonotype was counted at least ten times. The chain carries TRBV7-9 and TRBJ2-7; D uncertain. Trimming took off 2 bases at V and 3 bases at J, with 5 bases between the two ends. The CDR3 extends over 12 amino acids. CDR1 SEHNR and CDR2 FQNEAQ come from the germline V gene (reference sequence). The CDR3 sequence: CASSLSNYEQYF. Here the CDR3 DNA reads TGTGCCAGCAGCTTAAGTAACTACGAGCAGTACTTC.

This clonotype showed up many times. The chain recombines TRBV20-1 with TRBJ2-1; 12 bases fit TRBD2. The CDR3 is 15 amino acids. Germline trimming cut 4 bases from V and 8 bases from J; bases unmatched to any gene: 9. Germline V gene sequence: CDR1 DFQATT, CDR2 SNEGSKA (reference sequence). The CDR3 reads CSAILMTSGSDEQFF. As DNA, the CDR3 is TGCAGTGCTATCCTAATGACTAGCGGGAGCGATGAGCAGTTCTTC.

Many counts were recorded for this clonotype. The chain has TRBV7-9 and TRBJ2-7; 8 nucleotides align to TRBD2. The J segment lost 3 bases and the V segment lost 5 bases, leaving 6 bases of the junction unmatched. CDR1 is SEHNR, CDR2 FQNEAQ, per germline (reference sequence). The CDR3 loop spans 14 amino acids. CDR3 nucleotides: TGTGCCAGCAGCGACCAGCGGGAGCTCTACGAGCAGTACTTC. Translating it yields CASSDQRELYEQYF.

This clonotype was counted many times. The V and J genes are TRBV6-1 and TRBJ2-6; either TRBD1 or TRBD2 may supply D (5 bases each). The V end was cut by 6 bases, the J end by 0 bases, with 15 bases between. The CDR3 has 17 amino acids. CDR1 and CDR2 from the germline V gene are MNHNS and SASEGT. As DNA, the CDR3 is TGTGCCAGCAGATCGGGACGGACCAGCTCTGGGGCCAACGTCCTGACTTTC. Its protein is CASRSGRTSSGANVLTF.

This clonotype was found many times. The gene calls are TRBV12-3 or TRBV12-4 and TRBJ2-5; 7 bases align to TRBD1. Trimming cost V 5 bases and J 4 bases; bases outside gene matches: 4. The CDR3 has 13 amino acids. The CDR3 loop reads CASSEQGRETQYF. The CDR3 nucleotides are TGTGCCAGCAGTGAACAGGGGAGAGAGACCCAGTACTTC.

This clonotype was counted ten times or more. V usage is TRBV19 and J usage is TRBJ2-3; D uncertain. The CDR3 spans 14 residues. V lost 8 bases, J lost 3 bases, and 15 bases lay in between. Per germline, CDR1 LNHDA and CDR2 SQIVND (reference sequence). The CDR3, as DNA: TGTGCCAGTCGGGCCGCCGACCTTACAGATACGCAGTATTTT. Translation: CASRAADLTDTQYF.

This clonotype has at least ten counts. The rearrangement joins TRBV6-1 to TRBJ2-4; maybe TRBD1 (5 bases). The CDR3 has 16 residues. The germline V and J ends were trimmed by 5 bases and 2 bases, with 16 bases remaining between them. CDR1 MNHNS and CDR2 SASEGT come from the germline V gene. The CDR3 protein is CASSFDSRVSKNIQYF. CDR3 in DNA: TGTGCCAGCAGTTTCGATAGCAGGGTGTCCAAAAACATTCAGTACTTC.

The chain employs TRBV27 and TRBJ1-2; D is possibly TRBD1 (6 bases). CDR1 is MNHEY, CDR2 SMNVEV, per germline (reference sequence). The germline V and J ends were trimmed by 1 base and 4 bases, with 22 bases remaining between them. This CDR3 spans 18 amino acids. The CDR3 reads CASSLYGRTVGVLYGYTF. CDR3 sequence (DNA): TGTGCCAGCAGTTTATACGGGAGGACAGTAGGCGTGCTCTATGGCTACACCTTC.

This clonotype was seen many times. In DNA, the CDR3 is TGTGCCAGCAGGTTCATGAGCCCTTACAATGAGCAGTTCTTC. Translated, it gives CASRFMSPYNEQFF. The V call is TRBV28, the J call TRBJ2-1; D is undetermined. CDR1 is MDHEN, CDR2 SYDVKM, per germline. The CDR3 spans 14 residues. The V end was cut by 6 bases, the J end by 4 bases, with 13 bases between.

This clonotype was observed a few times. The chain links TRBV5-1 to TRBJ1-2; D is possibly TRBD1 (6 bases). Germline lookup yields CDR1 SGHRS and CDR2 YFSETQ. The CDR3 has 14 amino acids. V lost 3 bases to trimming and J lost 8 bases, with 17 bases between them. Here the CDR3 reads CASSWDTGSDGYTF. In DNA, the CDR3 is TGCGCCAGCAGCTGGGATACAGGGAGCGACGGCTACACCTTC.

This clonotype was found many times. The V gene is TRBV5-8, the J gene TRBJ2-3; maybe TRBD2 (6 bases). CDR1 SGHTS and CDR2 YDEGEE come from the germline V gene. The CDR3 sequence is 15 residues long. V gave up 4 bases and J gave up 0 bases, with 12 bases separating them. CDR3 DNA sequence: TGTGCCAGCAGCCGGGGGACCCTCAGCACAGATACGCAGTATTTT. It is translated as CASSRGTLSTDTQYF.

The V gene is TRBV7-2, the J gene TRBJ2-7; D might be TRBD2 (5 bases). Trimming cost V 1 base and J 4 bases, with 11 bases left between them. The CDR3 is 14 amino acids. Germline loops: CDR1 SGHTA, CDR2 FQGNSA. DNA of the CDR3: TGTGCCAGCAGCTTAGTGGAGGCGAGATACGAGCAGTACTTC. Translated: CASSLVEARYEQYF.

This clonotype was counted only a few times. Germline and junction disagree at one end, which may indicate a read error. The gene calls are TRBV28 and TRBJ2-1; D uncertain. The germline CDR1 and CDR2 sequences are MDHEN and SYDVKM. The CDR3 totals 13 residues. The CDR3 DNA reads TGTGCCAACAGTTTAAGCAGAAGCTATGAGCAGTTCTTC. Translating gives CANSLSRSYEQFF.

This clonotype has at least ten counts. This rearrangement joins TRBV5-1 to TRBJ1-6; D ambiguous. V was cut by 4 bases and J by 13 bases, with 21 bases left in between. This CDR3 region has 15 residues. CDR1 is SGHRS and CDR2 is YFSETQ in the germline V gene. CDR3: CASSDDEANFSPLHF. In DNA, the CDR3 is TGCGCCAGCAGCGATGACGAAGCAAATTTTTCCCCCCTCCACTTT.